The 20 T cell receptor beta chains in this list originate from one sample, sequenced in a study of blood T cell repertoires in COVID-19. Generated by immunoSEQ multiplex PCR, the TCRdb table keeps only in-frame clones and is missing some. The sample lists roughly 250,000 clones, around nine tenths occurring once. Specimen: PBMCs or T cells enriched from blood (not recorded which). Receptor source: a woman younger than 30 who had recovered from COVID-19.

The chain carries TRBV18 and TRBJ2-7; unclear D gene. Trimming left V 3 bases short and J 5 bases short, with 17 bases between. This CDR3 has 15 residues. Germline loops: CDR1 KGHSH, CDR2 LQKENI. The CDR3 region has the DNA TGTGCCAGCTCACCTTTTTTTGATAACTTCAACGAGCAGTACTTC. Its protein product is CASSPFFDNFNEQYF.

The chain joins TRBV5-8 to TRBJ2-2; TRBD2 aligns across 9 bases. The length of the CDR3 is 18 residues. Germline CDR1 is SGHTS and CDR2 is YDEGEE. V was clipped by 2 bases and J by 0 bases; unmatched bases: 8. The CDR3 is CASSFRAGGIANTGELFF. The DNA of the CDR3 is TGTGCCAGCAGCTTTCGAGCGGGGGGCATAGCGAACACCGGGGAGCTGTTTTTT.

This sequence joins TRBV28 and TRBJ1-5, with D possibly being TRBD1 (5 bases). V was cut by 5 bases and J by 6 bases, with 11 bases left in between. Germline loops: CDR1 MDHEN, CDR2 SYDVKM. There are 13 residues in the CDR3. DNA of the CDR3: TGTGCCAGCAGTGGGGGGGTCAGTCAGCCCCAGCATTTT. Translation: CASSGGVSQPQHF.

This rearrangement joins TRBV11-2 to TRBJ2-1, with 10 bases matching TRBD2. The V and J ends lost 1 base and 6 bases, in that order; junction bases with no gene match: 3. Germline loops: CDR1 SGHAT, CDR2 FQNNGV. This CDR3 has 15 amino acids. The CDR3 region has the DNA TGTGCCAGCAGCTTAGTACTAGCGGGGCGCAATGAGCAGTTCTTC. This sequence encodes CASSLVLAGRNEQFF.

The V and J genes are TRBV5-1 and TRBJ2-5; TRBD1 matches at 11 bases. The CDR3 is 13 amino acids. The trim removed 7 bases at V and 8 bases at J, leaving 7 bases unmatched. Germline V gene lookup returns CDR1 SGHRS and CDR2 YFSETQ. The CDR3 loop is CASHEGQGVTQYF. The CDR3 bases are TGCGCCAGCCACGAGGGACAGGGGGTAACCCAGTACTTC.

V is TRBV28 and J is TRBJ1-6; tentative D call: TRBD1 (6 bases). The germline V gene has CDR1 MDHEN and CDR2 SYDVKM. This CDR3 contains 13 residues. V lost 6 bases to trimming and J lost 10 bases, with 13 bases between them. The CDR3 loop is CASSKTGYSPLHF. The CDR3, as DNA: TGTGCCAGCAGCAAAACAGGGTACTCACCCCTCCACTTT.

The rearrangement joins TRBV15 to TRBJ2-1, with TRBD2 matching 11 bases. The germline V gene has CDR1 LNHNV and CDR2 YYDKDF (reference sequence). The J segment lost 8 bases and the V segment lost 1 base, leaving 10 bases of the junction unmatched. CDR3 length: 17 amino acids. DNA of the CDR3: TGTGCCACCAGCAGAGGACTAGCGGGGTTAACTGGGGATGAGCAGTTCTTC. Translation gives CATSRGLAGLTGDEQFF. Together with reference TRBV15 and TRBJ2-1, the CDR3 gives the full variable domain: DAMVIQNPRYQVTQFGKPVTLSCSQTLNHNVMYWYQQKSSQAPKLLFHYYDKDFNNEADTPDNFQSRRPNTSFCFLDIRSPGLGDTAMYLCATSRGLAGLTGDEQFFGPGTRLTVL.

The rearrangement links TRBV24-1 to TRBJ1-1; D is undetermined. The CDR3 consists of 13 residues. Trimming removed 6 bases from V and 3 bases from J, with 10 bases in between. Germline V gives CDR1 KGHDR, CDR2 SFDVKD. CDR3 in DNA: TGTGCCACCAGTCACAGCGGGTACACTGAAGCTTTCTTT. Translated: CATSHSGYTEAFF.

The V call is TRBV2, the J call TRBJ2-1; TRBD2 matches at 8 bases. This CDR3 is 16 amino acids long. CDR1 is SNHLY and CDR2 is FYNNEI in the germline V gene. The junction had 10 bases not matched to a gene; V was cut back by 2 bases and J by 7 bases. As DNA, the CDR3 is TGTGCCAGCAGTGAAAGAGCGGGAGCGGTATCTAATGAGCAGTTCTTC. Translated, it gives CASSERAGAVSNEQFF.

The rearrangement uses TRBV10-3 and TRBJ1-4; 10 positions match TRBD1. This CDR3 region has 13 residues. Germline V gene sequence: CDR1 ENHRY, CDR2 SYGVKD. CDR3 nucleotide sequence: TGTGGGACGCGGGGGACAGGGGATGAAAAACTGTTTTTT. It is translated as CGTRGTGDEKLFF.

The chain joins TRBV10-2 to TRBJ2-4; the D gene is possibly TRBD2 (5 bases). Trimming removed 4 bases from V and 6 bases from J, with 16 bases in between. This CDR3 spans 15 amino acids. Germline V CDR1 and CDR2: WSHSY, SAAADI. Here the CDR3 reads CASSVPPGFGNIQYF. CDR3 in DNA: TGCGCCAGCAGTGTACCTCCGGGATTCGGAAACATTCAGTACTTC.

The rearrangement links TRBV6-2 or TRBV6-3 to TRBJ1-2; no firm D call. V was trimmed by 6 bases and J by 3 bases, leaving 11 bases between them. Germline assignment: CDR1 MNHEY and CDR2 SVGEGT. The CDR3 totals 13 residues. The CDR3 is CASSPTVYYGYTF. Here the CDR3 DNA reads TGTGCCAGCAGCCCCACGGTATACTATGGCTACACCTTC.

J is TRBJ1-2 and V is TRBV28; 7 bases agree with TRBD1. After removal of 4 bases from V and 3 bases from J, the junction contained 8 bases not matched to a gene. The CDR3 is 15 amino acids. Germline V gives CDR1 MDHEN, CDR2 SYDVKM. CDR3 region: CASSSYSGTDYGYTF. The CDR3 coding sequence is TGTGCCAGCAGTTCTTATTCAGGGACAGACTATGGCTACACCTTC.

J is TRBJ1-4 and V is TRBV27; no definite D call. The CDR3 covers 14 residues. CDR1 and CDR2 (germline): MNHEY, SMNVEV (reference sequence). Trimming took off 4 bases at V and 4 bases at J, with 10 bases between the two ends. CDR3 DNA: TGTGCCAGCAGTTGGTCGCGGATTAATGAAAAACTGTTTTTT. It is translated as CASSWSRINEKLFF. Full variable domain (missing parts from reference TRBV27 and TRBJ1-4): EAQVTQNPRYLITVTGKKLTVTCSQNMNHEYMSWYRQDPGLGLRQIYYSMNVEVTDKGDVPEGYKVSRKEKRNFPLILESPSPNQTSLYFCASSWSRINEKLFFGSGTQLSVL.

V is TRBV10-3 and J is TRBJ2-2, with a tentative D call TRBD2 (5 bases). In germline, CDR1 is ENHRY, CDR2 SYGVKD. The CDR3 runs to 15 residues. V gave up 3 bases and J gave up 4 bases, with 12 bases separating them. The CDR3 region is CAISERGSPTGELFF. The CDR3 DNA is TGTGCCATCAGTGAACGAGGGAGTCCCACCGGGGAGCTGTTTTTT.

V and J are TRBV24-1 and TRBJ2-7, with D possibly being TRBD2 (5 bases). The length of the CDR3 is 13 residues. The germline CDR1 and CDR2 sequences are KGHDR and SFDVKD. The ends were cut back, 4 bases at V and 0 bases at J, with 6 bases in the middle. CDR3 in amino acids: CATSERDSYEQYF. CDR3 sequence (DNA): TGTGCCACCAGTGAGAGGGACTCCTACGAGCAGTACTTC.

The rearrangement links TRBV28 to TRBJ1-1, with TRBD1 as a possible D gene (5 bases). From germline, CDR1 is MDHEN and CDR2 SYDVKM. Trimming took off 6 bases at V and 7 bases at J, with 12 bases between the two ends. The CDR3 covers 12 residues. CDR3 DNA sequence: TGTGCCAGCAGCCTCCGACAGCTTGAAGCTTTCTTT. Encoded protein: CASSLRQLEAFF.

This chain links TRBV29-1 with TRBJ1-2, with a weak D call TRBD1 (6 bases). Trimming pared 6 bases from V and 4 bases from J, leaving 21 bases between. The CDR3 spans 15 residues. Germline CDR1 reads SQVTM; CDR2 reads ANQGSEA. DNA of the CDR3: TGCAGCGTCTGGCTGACAGGCCAAACGGGCTATGGCTACACCTTC. The encoded protein is CSVWLTGQTGYGYTF.

The rearrangement joins TRBV19 to TRBJ1-4; D unresolved. Trimming removed 6 bases at V and 0 bases at J, with 20 bases between. CDR1 LNHDA and CDR2 SQIVND come from the germline V gene (reference sequence). CDR3 size: 18 residues. In DNA form, the CDR3 reads TGTGCCAGTAGCCCAAGGAGGCCAGCTATTGCAACTAATGAAAAACTGTTTTTT. Residues: CASSPRRPAIATNEKLFF.

This rearrangement joins TRBV7-3 to TRBJ2-2; D gene uncertain. Per germline, CDR1 SGHTA and CDR2 FQGTGA. This CDR3 comprises 13 residues. Trimming took off 2 bases at V and 5 bases at J, with 6 bases between the two ends. CDR3: CASSLAPTGELFF. The CDR3 DNA follows: TGTGCCAGCAGCTTAGCGCCGACCGGGGAGCTGTTTTTT.